This TCR beta chain is from a study of T cells in Graves' hyperthyroidism and ophthalmopathy. RNA transcripts provided the source from which TCR beta CDR3 regions were amplified. First-round RT-PCR of the TCR CDR3 relied on the HTBI primer set. TCRdb recomputed calls from the multiplex PCR reads with MiXCR, one row per CDR3 protein. Among 660,000 or so distinct CDR3 sequences listed, less than 25% were seen once. This clonotype was found many times. This CDR3 is built from 15 residues. Germline V lookup: CDR1 SGHDN, CDR2 FVKESK. Unmatched junction bases numbered 10, after V lost 1 base and J lost 10 bases.

This receptor was obtained from a man aged 25-40 years with Graves' ophthalmopathy. The rearrangement joins TRBV14 to TRBJ2-1, with 7 nucleotides matching TRBD2. The sequenced sample consisted of blood. CDR3 region: CASSQAGGRGREQFF. The CDR3 coding sequence is TGTGCCAGCAGCCAAGCGGGCGGGAGAGGAAGGGAGCAGTTCTTC.